Below are 17 T cell receptor beta chains sequenced from a single sample in a study of CD8+ T cells in alopecia areata. CD4, CD8alpha, NKG2D, NKG2ACE and other markers guided sorting of pooled cutaneous lymph node cells. Following extraction, RNA underwent reverse transcription to cDNA, which served as the sequencing template. TCRdb's copy holds only in-frame clones and misses some; the assay was immunoSEQ multiplex PCR. In total the sample includes about 270,000 clones, none of them seen once. Specimen: CD4+ T cells sorted from a lymph node. The receptors originated from a C3H/HeJ mouse with alopecia areata. For this strain, the MHC haplotype corresponds to H2-k.

This clone has just a few counts. Mouse names are used for the genes. The sequence runs out 3 residues before the end of the CDR3; the remainder is reconstructed from the germline J gene. Other DNA variants within this sample encode the same CDR3. The chain employs TRBV19 and TRBJ1-6; a weak D match, TRBD1 (6 bases). TRBJ1-6 is filed as an ORF, its function uncertain. The CDR3 sequence is 15 residues long. V was clipped by 5 bases and J by 0 bases, with 9 bases between them. CDR1 FNHDT and CDR2 SITEND come from the germline V gene (reference sequence). The sequenced part of the CDR3 DNA is TGTGCCAGCAGGACAGGAGTTTCCTATAATTCGCCC. As protein: CASRTGVSYNSP. The entire CDR3 reads CASRTGVSYNSPLYF.

This clone was seen only a few times. Germline and genes: mouse. The CDR3 is cut off 4 residues early in the read; its end comes from the germline J gene. Other DNA sequences of this sample code for an identical CDR3. J is TRBJ2-7 and V is TRBV13-1; D is perhaps TRBD1 (5 bases). Deletions cut 3 bases from V and 0 bases from J, with 7 bases between. The germline gives CDR1 NSHNY, CDR2 SYGAGN. The CDR3 covers 13 residues. Incomplete CDR3 DNA: TGTGCCAGCAGTGGACAGATCTCCTAT. Protein product: CASSGQISY. Given in full, the CDR3 is CASSGQISYEQYF.

This clone has just a few counts. Genes here carry mouse names. The read stops 3 residues short of the end of the CDR3; the missing end is completed from the germline J gene. Within the sample, other DNA sequences also encode this same CDR3. The gene calls are TRBV19 and TRBJ1-6, with 9 bases lining up with TRBD1. TRBJ1-6 is treated as an ORF (open reading frame) with a function not yet certain. CDR1 and CDR2 (germline): FNHDT, SITEND (reference sequence). This CDR3 is built from 14 residues. Trimming removed 4 bases from V and 6 bases from J; junction bases left unmatched: 2. CDR3 amino acids: CASSLDRGNSPLYF. The CDR3 DNA, read in part, is TGTGCCAGCAGTCTGGACAGGGGTAATTCGCCC.

This clone was recorded a few times. Gene names are the mouse ones. The CDR3 bases that were read are TGCACCTGCAGTGCGCCGGGACTGGCCTATGCT. Translating it yields CTCSAPGLAYA. The full CDR3 protein reads CTCSAPGLAYAEQFF. V and J are TRBV1 and TRBJ2-1; 8 positions match TRBD2. The observed sequence ends 4 residues before the CDR3 terminus, with the missing tail filled in from the germline J gene. Germline-derived CDR1 and CDR2 are NSQYPW and LRSPGD (reference sequence). The V segment lost 3 bases and the J segment 3 bases; nucleotides outside the gene matches: 4. This CDR3 has 15 amino acids. The whole variable domain, filled in from reference TRBV1 and TRBJ2-1, reads VTLLEQNPRWRLVPRGQAVNLRCILKNSQYPWMSWYQQDLQKQLQWLFTLRSPGDKEVKSLPGADYLATRVTDTELRLQVANMSQGRTLYCTCSAPGLAYAEQFFGPGTRLTVL.

This clone was seen a few times. These gene names are mouse names. The observed sequence ends 4 residues before the CDR3 terminus, with the missing tail filled in from the germline J gene. The sample carries other DNA sequences with the same CDR3. The chain is built from TRBV19 and TRBJ2-7, with 8 bases fitting TRBD1. J lost 3 bases, V lost 4 bases, and 3 bases had no gene match. The CDR3 has 13 amino acids. The germline V gene has CDR1 FNHDT and CDR2 SITEND (reference sequence). The sequenced CDR3 bases are TGTGCCAGCAGTCCCGGGACAGGCTAT. Protein sequence: CASSPGTGY. The entire CDR3 is CASSPGTGYEQYF.

This clone was observed many times. Genes here carry mouse names. The sequenced part of the CDR3 DNA is TGTGCCAGCAGTATCCAGGGTACGGCAGAA. Its translation is CASSIQGTAE. The full CDR3 protein reads CASSIQGTAETLYF. The J gene is TRBJ2-3, the V gene TRBV19, with D tentatively TRBD1 (5 bases). The read gets to within 4 residues of the CDR3 end, and the germline J gene fills in the rest. Germline V lookup: CDR1 FNHDT, CDR2 SITEND (reference sequence). The V gene lost 2 bases and the J gene lost 3 bases, with 10 bases spanning the gap. The CDR3 spans 14 residues.

This clone was seen a few times. The genes are named according to mouse. The CDR3 goes on 4 residues after the read ends, and that part is filled in from the germline J gene. Other DNA sequences within the sample encode an identical CDR3. The V call is TRBV5, the J call TRBJ2-3; no reliable D call. The CDR3 runs to 15 residues. CDR1 and CDR2 from the germline V gene are LGHNA and YNLKQL (reference sequence). Between the trimmed V and J ends, which lost 0 bases and 0 bases, there was a span of 7 bases. The CDR3 loop reads CASSQDTASAETLYF. CDR3 DNA, as far as it was read: TGTGCCAGCAGCCAAGATACAGCTAGTGCAGAA.

This clone was seen a handful of times. All gene names here are mouse names. The CDR3 goes on 4 residues after the read ends, and that part is filled in from the germline J gene. The chain combines TRBV13-3 with TRBJ1-1; TRBD1 matches at 7 bases. CDR1 is NNHDY and CDR2 is SYVADS in the germline V gene. CDR3 size: 12 residues. The CDR3 spells CASSETGPEVFF. The part of the CDR3 DNA that was read is TGTGCCAGCAGTGAGACAGGGCCA.

This clone was found a few times. Gene names and germline match the mouse. The DNA ends 4 residues before the CDR3 does, and the rest of the CDR3 is filled in from the germline J gene. The chain links TRBV13-1 to TRBJ2-5, with 11 nucleotides matching TRBD2. The V gene's germline CDR1 is NSHNY and CDR2 SYGAGN. The V segment lost 7 bases and the J segment 2 bases; nucleotides outside the gene matches: 3. This CDR3 has 14 amino acids. CDR3 DNA, as far as it was read: TGTGCCAGCGGGACTGGGGGCGTCCAAGAC. Protein product: CASGTGGVQD. The full CDR3 protein is CASGTGGVQDTQYF.

This clone was counted many times. Genes and germline come from the mouse. The read ends 4 residues before the CDR3 terminus; that terminus is restored from the germline J gene. The chain links TRBV13-3 to TRBJ2-5; TRBD1 matches 12 bases. Germline CDR1 NNHDY, CDR2 SYVADS. The junction had 3 bases not matched to a gene; V was cut back by 2 bases and J by 2 bases. This CDR3 is built from 16 residues. CDR3 DNA (partial): TGTGCCAGCAGTGAGGGGACAGGGGGCCCCCAAGAC. Residues: CASSEGTGGPQD. The complete CDR3 protein is CASSEGTGGPQDTQYF.

Only a few counts were recorded for this clone. Germline and genes here are mouse. The CDR3 is cut off 4 residues early in the read; its end comes from the germline J gene. V gene TRBV5 combines with J gene TRBJ2-7; D not certain. CDR3 size: 11 residues. Germline V gene sequence: CDR1 LGHNA, CDR2 YNLKQL (reference sequence). CDR3 amino acids: CASSQKYEQYF. CDR3 DNA (partial): TGTGCCAGCAGCCAAAAATAT.

This clone has ten or more counts. Germline and genes here are mouse. The missing CDR3 end, 4 residues past where the read stops, is filled in from the germline J gene. The chain is built from TRBV14 and TRBJ1-2; D perhaps matches TRBD1 (6 bases). Germline values: CDR1 SGHDT, CDR2 FRDEAV. This CDR3 contains 14 residues. Trimming left V 3 bases short and J 0 bases short, with 9 bases between. CDR3 region: CASSYGTTNSDYTF. The sequenced part of the CDR3 DNA is TGTGCCAGCAGTTACGGGACAACAAACTCC.

Concerning this clone itself: Mouse gene names apply. Read sequence stops 4 residues before the CDR3 end, and the germline J gene provides the missing end. The chain combines TRBV13-3 with TRBJ2-4; 8 bases are shared with TRBD2. After removal of 5 bases from V and 0 bases from J, the junction contained 2 bases not matched to a gene. There are 14 residues in the CDR3. Per the germline V gene, CDR1 is NNHDY and CDR2 is SYVADS. The CDR3 reads CASRLGASQNTLYF. The CDR3 DNA, read in part, is TGTGCCAGCAGACTGGGGGCTAGTCAAAAC.

Of note for this clone: The gene names here belong to mouse. The read terminates 4 residues before the CDR3 end, so the remaining end is supplied by the germline J gene. The chain links TRBV21 to TRBJ2-7; D gene ambiguous. TRBV21 is placed among ORFs of uncertain function. This CDR3 has 11 amino acids. CDR3 in amino acids: CAPTRSYEQYF. The CDR3 DNA, read in part, is TGTGCCCCGACACGCTCCTAT.

The sample holds a few counts of this clone. Gene names refer to mouse genes. The DNA ends 4 residues before the CDR3 does, and the rest of the CDR3 is filled in from the germline J gene. The sample has other DNA sequences that encode this CDR3 too. The gene calls are TRBV5 and TRBJ2-5, with 9 bases identical to TRBD1. The CDR3 has 14 residues. The germline V gene has CDR1 LGHNA and CDR2 YNLKQL (reference sequence). The CDR3 DNA, read in part, is TGTGCCAGCAGCCAGGAGACAGGGGGAGAC. Residues: CASSQETGGD. The whole CDR3 sequence reads CASSQETGGDTQYF.

This clone was picked up a small number of times. Genes and germline come from the mouse. The read comes to an end 4 residues before the CDR3 does, leaving the germline J gene to fill in the end. The chain joins TRBV13-1 to TRBJ2-5, with D possibly TRBD2 on 5 matching bases. CDR1 is NSHNY, CDR2 SYGAGN, per germline. This CDR3 is 14 amino acids long. The V gene lost 0 bases and the J gene lost 2 bases, with 7 bases spanning the gap. Partial CDR3 DNA: TGTGCCAGCAGTGATGTCTGGGTCCAAGAC. It encodes CASSDVWVQD. The CDR3 in its entirety is CASSDVWVQDTQYF.

The table lists this clone with many counts. These gene names are mouse names. The read comes to an end 4 residues before the CDR3 does, leaving the germline J gene to fill in the end. Other DNA sequences in this sample translate to the same CDR3. The gene calls are TRBV13-1 and TRBJ2-5; 10 bases are shared with TRBD2. Germline V gene lookup returns CDR1 NSHNY and CDR2 SYGAGN. The CDR3 sequence is 14 residues long. CDR3 sequence reads: CASSDGTGGDTQYF. Incomplete CDR3 DNA: TGTGCCAGCAGTGATGGGACTGGGGGAGAC.